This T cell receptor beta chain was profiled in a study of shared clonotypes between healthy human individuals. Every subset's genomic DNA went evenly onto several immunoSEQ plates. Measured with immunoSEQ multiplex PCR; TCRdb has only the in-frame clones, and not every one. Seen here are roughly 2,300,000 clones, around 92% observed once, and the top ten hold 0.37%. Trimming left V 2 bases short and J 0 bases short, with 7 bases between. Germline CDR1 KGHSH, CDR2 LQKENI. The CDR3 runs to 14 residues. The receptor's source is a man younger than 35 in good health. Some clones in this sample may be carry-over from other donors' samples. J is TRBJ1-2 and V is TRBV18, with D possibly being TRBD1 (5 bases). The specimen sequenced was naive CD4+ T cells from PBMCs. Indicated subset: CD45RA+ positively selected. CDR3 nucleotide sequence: TGTGCCAGCTCACCAGGGACTTCTAACTATGGCTACACCTTC. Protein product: CASSPGTSNYGYTF.